A single sample is the source of the 4 T cell receptor beta chains below, sequenced in a study of shared clonotypes between healthy human individuals. The repertoire was sequenced with immunoSEQ multiplex PCR; TCRdb's copy has only in-frame clones and lacks some. The repertoire consists of about 1.5 million clones, with roughly 96% occurring once and the leading ten covering roughly 1.2%. Material: naive CD4+ T cells sorted from blood. Subset meaning: CD45RA+ positively selected. Receptor source: a young man in good health.

This chain joins TRBV6-5 and TRBJ2-7, with TRBD1 matching over 9 bases. This CDR3 has 16 amino acids. V gave up 4 bases and J gave up 3 bases; unmatched junction bases: 10. Germline V lookup: CDR1 MNHEY, CDR2 SVGAGI. This CDR3 reads CASSSPPGTGSYEQYF. CDR3 nucleotides: TGTGCCAGCAGTTCCCCCCCCGGGACAGGGAGCTACGAGCAGTACTTC.

This clone was seen just once. The J gene is TRBJ2-2, the V gene TRBV19; D may be TRBD1 (5 bases). Germline V CDR1 and CDR2: LNHDA, SQIVND (reference sequence). V dropped 7 bases and J dropped 5 bases, with 20 bases sitting between them. This CDR3 has 16 amino acids. The CDR3 sequence: CASKGKLGSSTGELFF. Written as DNA, the CDR3 is TGTGCCAGTAAGGGGAAACTTGGCAGTAGTACCGGGGAGCTGTTTTTT.

This rearrangement joins TRBV28 to TRBJ2-7; possibly TRBD1 for D (6 bases). V lost 4 bases, J lost 0 bases, and 16 bases lay in between. In germline, CDR1 is MDHEN, CDR2 SYDVKM. The length of the CDR3 is 16 residues. CDR3 sequence (DNA): TGTGCCAGCAGTTCACCGACAGGTATGTCCTCCTACGAGCAGTACTTC. It codes for CASSSPTGMSSYEQYF. The variable domain in full, with the rest retrieved from reference TRBV28 and TRBJ2-7, is DVKVTQSSRYLVKRTGEKVFLECVQDMDHENMFWYRQDPGLGLRLIYFSYDVKMKEKGDIPEGYSVSREKKERFSLILESASTNQTSMYLCASSSPTGMSSYEQYFGPGTRLTVT.

The rearrangement joins TRBV29-1 to TRBJ2-4; possibly TRBD1 for D (5 bases). With 4 bases removed from V and 11 bases from J, the gap between germline ends came to 15 bases. Germline lookup yields CDR1 SQVTM and CDR2 ANQGSEA. This CDR3 has 12 residues. The CDR3 bases are TGCAGCGTTGGGGGCTACGAGGCATTTCAGTACTTC. Protein sequence: CSVGGYEAFQYF.